This TCR beta chain was observed in a study of T cells in Graves' hyperthyroidism and ophthalmopathy. The study, taken as a whole, reports: The model identified upcoming ophthalmopathy a median around 6 months ahead of onset.

This clonotype showed up many times. Antigen specificity is unknown. Disease duration was under 3 months in the ophthalmopathy patients, who also had a Clinical Activity Score of at least 3 and a NOSPECS grade of at least 4. Clinicians diagnosed patients from clinical symptoms, serum thyroxine and TRAb, thyroid ultrasound and orbital computed tomography. TCR beta CDR3 regions were amplified from RNA. RT-PCR in the first round (using the HTBI primer set) targeted the TCR CDR3. MiXCR, run by TCRdb on the multiplex PCR reads, gives a single entry per CDR3 protein. The table includes 330,000 or so distinct CDR3 sequences, 18% detected once. The origin of this receptor is a woman aged 35 to 49 with Graves' ophthalmopathy. Sequenced material: blood.

The chain's CDR3 is CASSGQVETQYF. In nucleotides, the CDR3 is TGCGCCAGCAGCGGACAGGTTGAGACCCAGTACTTC. The chain combines TRBV5-1 with TRBJ2-5, with TRBD1 matching over 7 bases. Trimming took 4 bases from V and 5 from J; bases not matched to a gene: 2. In germline, CDR1 is SGHRS, CDR2 YFSETQ. The CDR3 runs to 12 residues.